The present T cell receptor (beta chain) was sequenced within a study of identical twins (dated by TCRdb to about 2016). Study-wide context: The study deep-sequenced TCR alpha and beta repertoires from monozygotic twins, unrelated adults of various ages and cord blood to test whether fetal clonotypes persist. To rule out contamination, replicate twin experiments were performed at different times with different library preparation protocols. What the work shows at the level of the full study, not this receptor alone: A weaker excess of twin sharing was found in beta out-of-frame sequences because the signal-to-noise ratio was lowered by fewer shared sequences. Compared with coincidental sharing between unrelated individuals, an excess of low generation-probability sequences was observed among out-of-frame TCR alpha sequences shared between twins. Abundant cord blood beta clonotypes carried fewer insertions; young adult naive repertoires showed a weaker similar trend, while memory repertoires showed none. Because the same donors could not be followed over many years, the conclusions depended on cross-sectional statistical analysis. Recombination models systematically underestimated out-of-frame TCR alpha sharing in monozygotic twins but agreed with sharing between unrelated individuals. Invariant T cells such as MAIT and iNKT could partly confound zero-insertion analyses, although diverse VJ usage argued against such confounding for most clonotypes.

This clonotype was seen a handful of times. The target of this receptor is not known. Per-base qualities were not stored, and no clone one base away is much larger. At the junction V is shortened by 4 bases and J by 2 bases, with 8 bases in between. The CDR3 numbers 13 residues from cysteine through phenylalanine. Left in the record is the CDR3 DNA by itself, 39 bases read in frame from the first base. From the germline V gene (reference sequence), CDR1 is LNHDA and CDR2 is SQIVND. Every donor in the study was a healthy Caucasian. Three pairs of female monozygotic twins, all aged about 18 to 30 years, made up the twin cohort. Positive isolation kits from Invitrogen were used to isolate CD4+ and CD8+ T cell populations. Preparation of the library involved 5' RACE. Instrument on record: Illumina HiSeq 2000. A universal primer binding site was added through template switching, and the final cDNA carried a unique molecular identifier so that TCR cDNA molecules could be counted accurately. First-strand cDNA for TCR alpha and beta chains was synthesized from specific primers in the conserved constant-segment region. To control for contamination, every cDNA library was double barcoded, receiving both a SMART-Mk sample barcode and Illumina barcodes. TruSeq adapter sequences and Illumina sample barcodes were added in two successive PCR steps. The Illumina HiSeq platform was used with custom primers to sequence TCR alpha and beta cDNA libraries. On the authors' methods: MiGEC processed the raw reads to extract unique molecular identifiers, while MiXCR was used to determine the CDR3 positions. For each individual, recombination models were inferred using an EM algorithm with the repgenHMM and IGoR tools. The analysis of shared clonotypes was done with the tcR package in R, with sharing normalized by the product of cloneset sizes. To study raw recombination free of thymic and clonal selection effects, out-of-frame nonproductive sequences were analyzed. TCRdb's own reprocessing of the public reads used fastp at Q25 and MiXCR and kept productive beta chains. Each entry merges the rows of one CDR3 protein and shows their most common DNA and genes. Clone size and V and J calls follow TCRdb, not the original study. The sample table holds 350,000 to 600,000 distinct CDR3 sequences, of which 12% to 15% were seen once. The ten largest make up 0.5% to 0.65% of the sample.

Another study also made use of these data, one on yellow fever vaccine responses in identical twins. Drawing on the second study: The T cell response to vaccination in identical twins was reported by the authors to appear partly convergent and partly personalized. The study precisely tracked vaccine-responding T cell clones in identical twins.

This chain joins TRBV19 to TRBJ1-1; the D gene cannot be resolved reliably. The sequenced material came from CD4+ T cells sorted from blood. The TCR sequence derives from a woman younger than 35 in good health. The encoded CDR3 is CASSRSGNTEAFF. The DNA sequence is TGTGCCAGTAGTAGGAGTGGTAACACTGAAGCTTTCTTT.